This T cell receptor (beta chain) was observed in a study of immune characterization of retroperitoneal liposarcoma. TCRdb processed the PCR reads anew with MiXCR; each CDR3 protein has one entry. The sample has around 2,200 distinct CDR3 sequences; 30% to 45% are singletons. V was trimmed by 6 bases and J by 1 base, leaving 14 bases between them. The CDR3 has 15 residues. This chain connects TRBV12-3 or TRBV12-4 to TRBJ2-3; maybe TRBD2 (5 bases). Sequencing input: tumor tissue. The receptor comes from a male donor with retroperitoneal liposarcoma. The CDR3 loop is CASSPRVGGTDTQYF. The CDR3 region has the DNA TGTGCCAGCAGCCCAAGGGTGGGAGGCACAGATACGCAGTATTTT.